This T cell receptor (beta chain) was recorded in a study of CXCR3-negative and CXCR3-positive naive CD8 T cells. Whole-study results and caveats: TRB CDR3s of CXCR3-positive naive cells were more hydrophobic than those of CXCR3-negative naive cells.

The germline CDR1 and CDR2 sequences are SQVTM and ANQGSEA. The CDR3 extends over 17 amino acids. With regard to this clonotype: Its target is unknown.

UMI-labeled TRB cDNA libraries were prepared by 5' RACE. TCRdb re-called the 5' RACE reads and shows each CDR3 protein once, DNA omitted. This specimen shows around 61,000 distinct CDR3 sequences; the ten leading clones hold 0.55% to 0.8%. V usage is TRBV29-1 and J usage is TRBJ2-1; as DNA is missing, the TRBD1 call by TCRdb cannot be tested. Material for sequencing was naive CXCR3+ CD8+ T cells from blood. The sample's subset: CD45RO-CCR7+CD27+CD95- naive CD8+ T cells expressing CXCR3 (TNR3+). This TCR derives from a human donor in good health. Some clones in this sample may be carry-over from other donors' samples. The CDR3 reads CSVDAIIRDRGGNEQYF.